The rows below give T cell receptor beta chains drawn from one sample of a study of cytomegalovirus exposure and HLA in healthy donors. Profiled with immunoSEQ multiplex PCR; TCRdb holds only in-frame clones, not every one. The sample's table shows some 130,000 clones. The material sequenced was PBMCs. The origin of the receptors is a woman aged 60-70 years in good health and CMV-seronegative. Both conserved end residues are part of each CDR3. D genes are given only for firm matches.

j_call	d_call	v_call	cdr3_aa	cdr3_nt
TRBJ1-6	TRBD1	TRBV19	CASSIAHSAGTALYNSPLHF	TGTGCCAGTAGTATAGCCCACTCAGCCGGGACAGCCCTTTATAATTCACCCCTCCACTTT
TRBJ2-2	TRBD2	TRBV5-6	CASSALGGADTGELFF	TGTGCCAGCAGCGCACTCGGGGGGGCCGACACCGGGGAGCTGTTTTTT
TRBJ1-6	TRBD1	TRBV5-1	CASSLLDRGYSPLHF	TGCGCCAGCAGCTTGCTGGACAGGGGTTATTCACCCCTCCACTTT
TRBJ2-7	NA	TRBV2	CASSLTAYEQYF	TGTGCCAGCAGTCTGACAGCATACGAGCAGTACTTC
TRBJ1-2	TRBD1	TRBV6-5	CASSLDRGQQGYTF	TGTGCCAGCAGTTTAGACAGGGGGCAGCAAGGCTACACCTTC
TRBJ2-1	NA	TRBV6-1	CASSETFGGTVSDEQFF	TGTGCCAGCAGTGAAACATTTGGGGGGACAGTGAGCGATGAGCAGTTCTTC
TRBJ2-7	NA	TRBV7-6	CASSLRGGRSYEQYF	TGTGCCAGCAGCTTAAGGGGGGGGCGATCCTACGAGCAGTACTTC
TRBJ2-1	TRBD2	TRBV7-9	CASSSFWASGRQSYNEQFF	TGTGCCAGCAGCTCATTTTGGGCTAGCGGGAGGCAGTCCTACAATGAGCAGTTCTTC
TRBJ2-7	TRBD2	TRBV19	CASSIGAGRIYEQYF	TGTGCCAGTAGTATCGGAGCGGGACGGATTTACGAGCAGTACTTC
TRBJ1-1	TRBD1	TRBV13	CASSLGRTGEAFF	TGTGCCAGCAGCTTAGGAAGGACAGGTGAAGCTTTCTTT
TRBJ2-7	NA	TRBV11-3	CASSLGDYEQYF	TGTGCCAGCAGCTTAGGCGACTACGAGCAGTACTTC
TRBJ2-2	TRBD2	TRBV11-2	CASSLVVGGAGELFF	TGTGCCAGCAGCTTAGTTGTGGGAGGGGCCGGGGAGCTGTTTTTT
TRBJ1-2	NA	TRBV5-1	CAILIEGLYGYTF	TGCGCCATTCTGATAGAGGGTCTTTATGGCTACACCTTC
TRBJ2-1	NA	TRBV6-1	CASMATRDEQFF	TGTGCCAGCATGGCTACCCGGGATGAGCAGTTCTTC
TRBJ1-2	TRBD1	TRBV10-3	CAISESYFRDRTNYGYTF	TGTGCCATCAGTGAGTCATACTTCCGGGACAGAACTAACTATGGCTACACCTTC
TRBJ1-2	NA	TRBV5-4	CASSLDLSYGYTF	TGTGCCAGCAGCTTGGACCTGAGCTATGGCTACACCTTC
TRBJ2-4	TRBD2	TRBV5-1	CASSSGSENIQYF	TGCGCCAGCAGTAGCGGGTCTGAAAACATTCAGTACTTC
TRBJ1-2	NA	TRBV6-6	CASNPRLGGAFGYTF	TGTGCCAGCAACCCAAGACTGGGGGGGGCCTTTGGCTACACCTTC